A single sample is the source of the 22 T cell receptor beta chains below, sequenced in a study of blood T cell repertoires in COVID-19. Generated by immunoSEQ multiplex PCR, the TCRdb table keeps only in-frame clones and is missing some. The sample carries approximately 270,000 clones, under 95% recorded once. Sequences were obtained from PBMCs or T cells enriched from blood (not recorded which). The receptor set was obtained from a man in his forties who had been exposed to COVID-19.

Here the CDR3 reads CASSLFDPLAGVGTDTQYF. CDR3 nucleotides: TGTGCCAGCAGTCTATTCGATCCTTTAGCGGGAGTAGGGACAGATACGCAGTATTTT. This chain links TRBV3-1 (or the pseudogene TRBV3-2) with TRBJ2-3; 9 bases map to TRBD2. This CDR3 has 19 amino acids. The germline gives CDR1 LGHDT, CDR2 YNNKEL (reference sequence). V trimming: 6 bases; J trimming: 3 bases; junction bases outside the gene matches: 19.

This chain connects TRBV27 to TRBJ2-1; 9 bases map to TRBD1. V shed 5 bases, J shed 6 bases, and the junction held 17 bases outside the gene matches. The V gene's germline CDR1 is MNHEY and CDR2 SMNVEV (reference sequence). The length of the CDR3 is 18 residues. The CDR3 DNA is TGTGCCAGCAGTCCGAGATCACAGGGGGCATTCTTTCCCAATGAGCAGTTCTTC. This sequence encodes CASSPRSQGAFFPNEQFF.

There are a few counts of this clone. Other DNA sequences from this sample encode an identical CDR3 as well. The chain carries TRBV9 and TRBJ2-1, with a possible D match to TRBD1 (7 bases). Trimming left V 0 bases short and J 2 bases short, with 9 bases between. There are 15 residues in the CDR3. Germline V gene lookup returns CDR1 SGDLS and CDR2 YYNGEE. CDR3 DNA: TGTGCCAGCAGCGTAGCAGGGGGGACCTACAATGAGCAGTTCTTC. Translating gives CASSVAGGTYNEQFF.

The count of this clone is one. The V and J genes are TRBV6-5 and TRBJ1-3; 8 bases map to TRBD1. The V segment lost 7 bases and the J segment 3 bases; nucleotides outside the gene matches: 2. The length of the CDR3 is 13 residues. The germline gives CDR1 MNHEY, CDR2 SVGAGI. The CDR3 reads CASTGQGGNTIYF. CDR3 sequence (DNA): TGTGCCAGCACAGGACAGGGTGGAAACACCATATATTTT.

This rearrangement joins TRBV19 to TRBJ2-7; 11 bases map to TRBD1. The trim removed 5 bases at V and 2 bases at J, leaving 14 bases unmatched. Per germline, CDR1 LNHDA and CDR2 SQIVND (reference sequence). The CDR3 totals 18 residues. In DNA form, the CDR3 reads TGTGCCAGTAGTTTCCTCGGAGAACCGGGACAGGGGGCCTACGAGCAGTACTTC. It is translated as CASSFLGEPGQGAYEQYF.

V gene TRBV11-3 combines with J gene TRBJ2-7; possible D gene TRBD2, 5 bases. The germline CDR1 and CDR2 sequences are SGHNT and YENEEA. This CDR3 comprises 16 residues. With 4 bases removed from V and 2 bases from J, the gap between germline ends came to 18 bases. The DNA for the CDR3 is TGTGCCAGCAGCTCCCGCCGGGGTGGGCGGACCTACGAGCAGTACTTC. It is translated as CASSSRRGGRTYEQYF.

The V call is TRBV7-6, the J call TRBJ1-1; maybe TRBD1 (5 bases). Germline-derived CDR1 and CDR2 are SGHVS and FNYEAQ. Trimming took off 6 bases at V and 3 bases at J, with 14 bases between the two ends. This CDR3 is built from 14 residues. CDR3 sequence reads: CASRRGFADTEAFF. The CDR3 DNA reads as TGTGCCAGCAGACGGGGGTTCGCTGACACTGAAGCTTTCTTT.

This CDR3 reads CASSAGTGARKTQYF. The CDR3 DNA is TGTGCCAGCAGTGCCGGGACAGGGGCCAGGAAGACCCAGTACTTC. This sequence joins TRBV2 and TRBJ2-5, with TRBD1 matching over 10 bases. CDR1 is SNHLY and CDR2 is FYNNEI in the germline V gene. CDR3 size: 15 residues. V dropped 4 bases and J dropped 6; count of bases not matched to a gene: 8.

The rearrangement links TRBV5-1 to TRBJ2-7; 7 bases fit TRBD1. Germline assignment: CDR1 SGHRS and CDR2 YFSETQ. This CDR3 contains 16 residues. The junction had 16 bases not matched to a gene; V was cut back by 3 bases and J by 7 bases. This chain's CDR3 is CASSSYRAIDREEQYF. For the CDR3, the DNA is TGCGCCAGCAGCTCGTACAGGGCCATCGACAGGGAAGAGCAGTACTTC.

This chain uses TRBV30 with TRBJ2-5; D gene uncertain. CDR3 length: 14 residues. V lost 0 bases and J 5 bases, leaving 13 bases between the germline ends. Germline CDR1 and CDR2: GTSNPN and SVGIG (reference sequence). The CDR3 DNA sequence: TGTGCCTGGAGTGTATTGTCGGGTTTCGAGACCCAGTACTTC. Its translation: CAWSVLSGFETQYF.

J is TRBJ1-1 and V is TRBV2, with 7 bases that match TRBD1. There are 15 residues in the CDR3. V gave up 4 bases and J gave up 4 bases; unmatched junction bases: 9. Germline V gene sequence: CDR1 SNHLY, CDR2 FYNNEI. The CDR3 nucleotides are TGTGCCAGCAGTGCTAACGCTAACAGGGGCACTGAAGCTTTCTTT. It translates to CASSANANRGTEAFF.

The CDR3 coding sequence is TGTGCCAGCAGCCTTGGCGGGATTGAGCAGTTCTTC. Its translation is CASSLGGIEQFF. V usage is TRBV4-2 and J usage is TRBJ2-1; tentative D call: TRBD2 (6 bases). CDR1 is LGHNA, CDR2 YNFKEQ, per germline. Trimming removed 4 bases at V and 9 bases at J, with 10 bases between. This CDR3 has 12 residues.

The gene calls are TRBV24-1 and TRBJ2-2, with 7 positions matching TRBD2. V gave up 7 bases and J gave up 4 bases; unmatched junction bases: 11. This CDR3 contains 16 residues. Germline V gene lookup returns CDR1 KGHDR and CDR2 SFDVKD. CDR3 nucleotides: TGTGCCACCAGAAGCACAGTCGCGGGAGTCACCGGGGAGCTGTTTTTT. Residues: CATRSTVAGVTGELFF.

The CDR3 reads CASSLGAGGSEQFF. CDR3 sequence (DNA): TGTGCCAGCAGCTTAGGAGCAGGGGGCAGTGAGCAGTTCTTC. The rearrangement links TRBV13 to TRBJ2-1; TRBD1 agrees at 8 bases. Germline loops: CDR1 PRHDT, CDR2 FYEKMQ (reference sequence). This CDR3 region has 14 residues. V was clipped by 0 bases and J by 9 bases; unmatched bases: 4.

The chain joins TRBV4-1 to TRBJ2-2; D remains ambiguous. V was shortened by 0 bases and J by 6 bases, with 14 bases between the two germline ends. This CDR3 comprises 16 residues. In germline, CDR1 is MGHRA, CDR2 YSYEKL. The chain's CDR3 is CASSQEVARLAGELFF. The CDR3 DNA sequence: TGCGCCAGCAGCCAAGAAGTAGCAAGATTGGCCGGGGAGCTGTTTTTT.

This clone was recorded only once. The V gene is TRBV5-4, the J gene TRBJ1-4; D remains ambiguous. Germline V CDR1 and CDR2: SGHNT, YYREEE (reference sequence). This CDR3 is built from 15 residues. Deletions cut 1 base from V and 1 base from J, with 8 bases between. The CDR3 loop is CASSLIPGTNEKLFF. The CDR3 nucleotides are TGTGCCAGCAGCTTGATCCCAGGAACTAATGAAAAACTGTTTTTT.

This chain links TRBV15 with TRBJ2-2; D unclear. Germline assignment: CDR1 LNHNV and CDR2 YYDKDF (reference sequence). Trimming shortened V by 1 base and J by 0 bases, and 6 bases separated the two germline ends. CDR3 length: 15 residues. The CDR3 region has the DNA TGTGCCACCAGCAGAGGCGGAGCGAACACCGGGGAGCTGTTTTTT. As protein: CATSRGGANTGELFF.

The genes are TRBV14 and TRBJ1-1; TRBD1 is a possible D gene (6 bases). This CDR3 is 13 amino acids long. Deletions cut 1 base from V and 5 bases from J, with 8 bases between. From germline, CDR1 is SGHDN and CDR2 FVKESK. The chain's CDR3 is CASSQGQGTEAFF. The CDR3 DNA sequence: TGTGCCAGCAGCCAAGGGCAGGGGACTGAAGCTTTCTTT.

As DNA, the CDR3 is TGTGCCAGCAGCAAAGAGGACGGGGGAAGGAGCAATCAGCCCCAGCATTTT. This translates into CASSKEDGGRSNQPQHF. The chain has TRBV21-1 and TRBJ1-5. TRBV21-1 is assigned pseudogene status. The CDR3 loop spans 17 amino acids.

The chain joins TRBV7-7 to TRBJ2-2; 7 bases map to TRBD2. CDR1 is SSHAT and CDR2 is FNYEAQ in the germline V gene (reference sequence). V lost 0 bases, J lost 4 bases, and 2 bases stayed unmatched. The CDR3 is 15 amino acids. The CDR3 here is CASSLAGRGTGELFF. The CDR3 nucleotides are TGTGCCAGCAGCTTAGCGGGGAGGGGCACCGGGGAGCTGTTTTTT.

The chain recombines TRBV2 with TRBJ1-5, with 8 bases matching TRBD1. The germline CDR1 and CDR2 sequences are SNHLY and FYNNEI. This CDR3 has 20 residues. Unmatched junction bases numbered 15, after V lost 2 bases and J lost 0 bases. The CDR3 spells CASSESAGQVIILSNQPQHF. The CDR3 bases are TGTGCCAGCAGTGAAAGCGCGGGACAGGTGATTATACTTAGCAATCAGCCCCAGCATTTT.

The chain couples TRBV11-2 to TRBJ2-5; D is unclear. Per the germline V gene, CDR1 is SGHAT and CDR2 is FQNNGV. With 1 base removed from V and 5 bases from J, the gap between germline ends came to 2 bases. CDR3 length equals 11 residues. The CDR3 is CASSLAETQYF. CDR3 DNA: TGTGCCAGCAGCTTAGCTGAGACCCAGTACTTC.